The 15 T cell receptor beta chains presented below share a single source sample, sequenced in a study of blood T cells in healthy people across ages. With a J-beta primer mix and a sample-barcoded 5' primer, a second PCR ran 7 to 11 cycles. TCRdb analysed the 5' RACE reads with MiXCR anew, one entry per CDR3 protein. Of almost 800,000 distinct CDR3 sequences in the sample, about 62% were seen once. The specimen was blood. Every receptor here comes from a young man in good health.

The chain recombines TRBV20-1 with TRBJ1-2, with 11 nucleotides matching TRBD1. V trimming: 3 bases; J trimming: 6 bases; junction bases outside the gene matches: 9. CDR1 DFQATT and CDR2 SNEGSKA come from the germline V gene (reference sequence). The CDR3 covers 15 residues. The CDR3 loop is CSARRWTGGVDGYTF. The CDR3 DNA sequence: TGCAGTGCTAGGAGGTGGACAGGGGGCGTAGATGGCTACACCTTC.

This chain links TRBV28 with TRBJ1-4, with D perhaps TRBD1 (5 bases). Trimming removed 5 bases at V and 10 bases at J, with 8 bases between. CDR1 is MDHEN and CDR2 is SYDVKM in the germline V gene. The CDR3 consists of 11 residues. The CDR3 DNA sequence: TGTGCCAGCAGTGTGAGGGGAAAACTGTTTTTT. Its translation: CASSVRGKLFF.

This clonotype was observed once. CDR3 sequence (DNA): TGCAGTGCCGGCGGGCAGGGGAATAACTATGGCTACACCTTC. It codes for CSAGGQGNNYGYTF. The rearrangement uses TRBV20-1 and TRBJ1-2, with a tentative D call TRBD1 (6 bases). In germline, CDR1 is DFQATT, CDR2 SNEGSKA (reference sequence). The CDR3 spans 14 residues. V was cut by 6 bases and J by 1 base, with 15 bases left in between.

This chain uses TRBV12-3 or TRBV12-4 with TRBJ2-1, with TRBD2 matching 11 bases. There are 16 residues in the CDR3. Germline trimming cut 4 bases from V and 9 bases from J; bases unmatched to any gene: 11. DNA of the CDR3: TGTGCCAGCAGTTCCCAACTAGCGGGAGTGGGGGGTGAGCAGTTCTTC. Translation gives CASSSQLAGVGGEQFF.

The chain is built from TRBV5-6 and TRBJ1-6; D is uncertain. Trimming removed 5 bases at V and 13 bases at J, with 13 bases between. Germline CDR1 reads SGHDT; CDR2 reads YYEEEE. This CDR3 has 12 residues. DNA of the CDR3: TGTGCCAGCAGAGTCCCCCGGAGCCCCCTCCACTTT. Protein sequence: CASRVPRSPLHF.

Remarks on this clonotype: Compared with germline, one end of the junction differs, possibly owing to a read error. This chain uses TRBV13 with TRBJ2-5; possible D gene TRBD2, 6 bases. The CDR3 has 18 residues. Germline V gene data show CDR1 as PRHDT and CDR2 as FYEKMQ (reference sequence). This chain's CDR3 is CASSLVLSQGGYQETRYF. CDR3 nucleotides: TGTGCCAGCAGCTTGGTTTTATCACAAGGAGGGTACCAAGAGACCCGGTACTTC.

CDR3 in DNA: TGCAGTGCTCCCTCCCTAGCGGAGAATGAGCAGTTCTTC. This gives the protein CSAPSLAENEQFF. V usage is TRBV20-1 and J usage is TRBJ2-1; 7 bases map to TRBD2. J was trimmed by 7 bases and V by 5 bases; bases with no gene match: 8. This CDR3 is built from 13 residues. CDR1 is DFQATT, CDR2 SNEGSKA, per germline (reference sequence).

V usage is TRBV7-2 and J usage is TRBJ2-5; 12 bases align to TRBD1. Losses at the gene ends were 1 base for V and 4 bases for J; bases not matched to a gene: 10. Germline CDR1 SGHTA, CDR2 FQGNSA. The length of the CDR3 is 18 residues. DNA of the CDR3: TGTGCCAGCAGCTTAGTGAGATCCGGGACAGGGGGCCTAGAGACCCAGTACTTC. Translation gives CASSLVRSGTGGLETQYF.

The CDR3 bases are TGCAGTGCCAAGTTGGTGTACAATGAGCAGTACTTC. Its translation is CSAKLVYNEQYF. V usage is TRBV20-1 and J usage is TRBJ2-5; D is unclear. Trimming removed 6 bases at V and 11 bases at J, with 19 bases between. CDR1 is DFQATT, CDR2 SNEGSKA, per germline (reference sequence). There are 12 residues in the CDR3.

This rearrangement joins TRBV11-1 to TRBJ1-4, with TRBD1 identical over 8 bases. V dropped 5 bases and J dropped 8; count of bases not matched to a gene: 7. The germline V gene has CDR1 SGHAT and CDR2 FQDESV (reference sequence). The CDR3 extends over 14 amino acids. As DNA, the CDR3 is TGTGCCAGCAGCCAGGGGGCTGCGGGCGAAAAACTGTTTTTT. Protein: CASSQGAAGEKLFF.

The chain uses TRBV11-2 and TRBJ2-7, with 7 bases that match TRBD2. Germline trimming cut 3 bases from V and 3 bases from J; bases unmatched to any gene: 5. Germline values: CDR1 SGHAT, CDR2 FQNNGV. This CDR3 is 14 amino acids long. The CDR3 nucleotides are TGTGCCAGCAGCTTTTCAGTAGCGGGCTACGAGCAGTACTTC. This sequence encodes CASSFSVAGYEQYF.

A few counts support this clonotype. CDR3 in amino acids: CASGFIAVTEETQYF. CDR3 DNA sequence: TGTGCTAGTGGTTTCATAGCGGTAACAGAGGAGACCCAGTACTTC. This chain links TRBV12-5 with TRBJ2-5; TRBD2 is a possible D gene (6 bases). Germline CDR1 LGHNT, CDR2 FRNRAP. V shed 3 bases and J shed 5 bases, with 16 bases lying between them. The CDR3 totals 15 residues.

The chain is built from TRBV29-1 and TRBJ2-3, with TRBD2 matching over 7 bases. CDR1 and CDR2 from the germline V gene are SQVTM and ANQGSEA. V gave up 7 bases and J gave up 2 bases; unmatched junction bases: 9. The CDR3 consists of 14 residues. CDR3 amino acids: CSAPLGRATDTQYF. The CDR3 DNA reads as TGCAGCGCCCCTCTAGGGAGGGCCACAGATACGCAGTATTTT.

The V and J genes are TRBV7-6 and TRBJ1-4; TRBD1 might be the D (5 bases). The V and J ends lost 5 bases and 4 bases respectively, with 17 bases between them. CDR1 is SGHVS, CDR2 FNYEAQ, per germline. This CDR3 comprises 16 residues. In nucleotides, the CDR3 is TGTGCCAGCAGCGCCTACCAGGGTCCCCATAATGAAAAACTGTTTTTT. Translated: CASSAYQGPHNEKLFF.

The chain recombines TRBV20-1 with TRBJ1-5; D remains unclear. Germline CDR1 and CDR2: DFQATT and SNEGSKA (reference sequence). With 2 bases removed from V and 6 bases from J, the gap between germline ends came to 14 bases. The CDR3 spans 14 residues. The CDR3 DNA reads as TGCAGTGCTAGAAAACAGACCCTTGGTCAGCCCCAGCATTTT. Translation: CSARKQTLGQPQHF.